This T cell receptor beta chain was sequenced in a study of early T cells in non-severe SARS-CoV-2 infection. Study details: The authors sequenced bulk RNA from unsorted whole blood, leaving chains unpaired.

From the 5' RACE reads, TCRdb called clonotypes with MiXCR, one entry per CDR3 protein. This table has about 48,000 distinct CDR3 sequences, roughly 7.7% appearing once. This clonotype appeared many times. Trimming took off 4 bases at V and 4 bases at J, with 13 bases between the two ends. Germline-derived CDR1 and CDR2 are SEHNR and FQNEAQ (reference sequence). CDR3 length: 15 residues. The clonotype comes from an adult who was a healthcare worker with PCR-confirmed SARS-CoV-2 infection or an uninfected control (not recorded which). Sequenced: whole blood. The chain couples TRBV7-9 to TRBJ1-4; TRBD1 might be the D (6 bases). This CDR3 is CASSWETGVNEKLFF. The DNA for the CDR3 is TGTGCCAGCAGCTGGGAGACAGGAGTTAATGAAAAACTGTTTTTT.